The 20 T cell receptor beta chains listed next were all sequenced from one sample in a study of CD8 T cells in Susac syndrome. cDNA came from around 0.54 to 1 ug RNA primed by random hexamers. One entry per CDR3 protein results from TCRdb running MiXCR on the immunoSEQ multiplex PCR reads. This sample has around 200,000 distinct CDR3 sequences; approximately 95% occur once, and the top ten carry 0.082%. The sequenced sample consisted of CD4+ T cells from PBMCs. These receptors all stem from a human donor with multiple sclerosis.

The CDR3 DNA reads TGTGCCAGCAGCCAAGCTTGGCCATATCAACATTTT. Translated: CASSQAWPYQHF. The V and J genes are TRBV3-1 and TRBJ1-5; D is unclear. The CDR3 spans 12 residues. Germline loops: CDR1 LGHDT, CDR2 YNNKEL (reference sequence). Trimming took off 1 base at V and 16 bases at J, with 14 bases between the two ends.

The chain recombines TRBV20-1 with TRBJ1-5; D is uncertain. V dropped 2 bases and J dropped 0 bases, with 14 bases sitting between them. In germline, CDR1 is DFQATT, CDR2 SNEGSKA (reference sequence). The CDR3 totals 16 residues. The DNA for the CDR3 is TGCAGTGCTAGACTCGTGACGGATAATAGCAATCAGCCCCAGCATTTT. Protein product: CSARLVTDNSNQPQHF.

The rearrangement links TRBV19 to TRBJ2-5, with TRBD1 identical over 7 bases. With 5 bases clipped from V and 5 bases from J, the junction kept 14 bases outside the gene matches. This CDR3 comprises 16 residues. The germline gives CDR1 LNHDA, CDR2 SQIVND (reference sequence). The CDR3 loop reads CASSPRQGFVSETQYF. The DNA for the CDR3 is TGTGCCAGTAGTCCTCGACAGGGATTCGTTTCGGAGACCCAGTACTTC.

The genes are TRBV28 and TRBJ2-3; D perhaps matches TRBD2 (5 bases). The CDR3 extends over 13 amino acids. V dropped 3 bases and J dropped 3 bases, with 7 bases sitting between them. CDR1 is MDHEN, CDR2 SYDVKM, per germline. The CDR3 is CASSFTGTDTQYF. DNA for the CDR3: TGTGCCAGCAGTTTTACGGGAACAGATACGCAGTATTTT. Looking up the rest from reference TRBV28 and TRBJ2-3 gives the full variable domain: DVKVTQSSRYLVKRTGEKVFLECVQDMDHENMFWYRQDPGLGLRLIYFSYDVKMKEKGDIPEGYSVSREKKERFSLILESASTNQTSMYLCASSFTGTDTQYFGPGTRLTVL.

J is TRBJ2-3 and V is TRBV29-1; TRBD1 aligns across 7 bases. Germline assignment: CDR1 SQVTM and CDR2 ANQGSEA. The ends lost 3 bases at V and 2 bases at J; junction bases unmatched: 8. The CDR3 has 15 residues. The CDR3 protein is CSVDDRAFLTDTQYF. In nucleotides, the CDR3 is TGCAGCGTTGATGACAGGGCCTTTCTCACAGATACGCAGTATTTT.

The chain recombines TRBV14 with TRBJ2-3; D call uncertain. V was cut by 1 base and J by 6 bases, with 14 bases left in between. This CDR3 is 15 amino acids long. The germline V gene has CDR1 SGHDN and CDR2 FVKESK. The CDR3, as DNA: TGTGCCAGCAGCCAAGGCCTTGGGTCCGCGGATACGCAGTATTTT. This encodes CASSQGLGSADTQYF.

This clonotype was recorded only once. The genes are TRBV20-1 and TRBJ2-5, with unresolved D. Germline loops: CDR1 DFQATT, CDR2 SNEGSKA (reference sequence). Trimming removed 2 bases from V and 5 bases from J, with 6 bases in between. This CDR3 is 11 amino acids long. CDR3: CSARNGETQYF. The CDR3 DNA is TGCAGTGCTAGAAACGGGGAGACCCAGTACTTC.

The chain is built from TRBV29-1 and TRBJ1-3; perhaps TRBD1 as D (5 bases). Germline CDR1 is SQVTM and CDR2 is ANQGSEA. The CDR3 consists of 11 residues. Trimming took 5 bases from V and 4 from J, leaving 6 bases between them. The CDR3, as DNA: TGCAGCGTTAACAGGGGAAACACCATATATTTT. Protein product: CSVNRGNTIYF.

The gene calls are TRBV15 and TRBJ1-1; unclear D gene. The CDR3 is made up of 8 amino acids. The germline V gene encodes CDR1 LNHNV and CDR2 YYDKDF (reference sequence). Trimming removed 5 bases at V and 10 bases at J, with 2 bases between. CDR3 nucleotide sequence: TGTGCCACCAGCCGAGCTTTCTTT. This codes for CATSRAFF.

The V and J genes are TRBV29-1 and TRBJ2-1; D is uncertain. Germline V gives CDR1 SQVTM, CDR2 ANQGSEA. The CDR3 length is 13 residues. Trimming took off 3 bases at V and 0 bases at J, with 6 bases between the two ends. The DNA of the CDR3 is TGCAGCGTTGACCAGAGCTCCTACAATGAGCAGTTCTTC. The encoded protein is CSVDQSSYNEQFF.

The CDR3, as DNA: TGTGCCAGCACCGGAGTTGGGGGGTTGGTCCAGTACTTC. Translating it yields CASTGVGGLVQYF. The rearrangement links TRBV7-9 to TRBJ2-5, with D tentatively TRBD2 (6 bases). The CDR3 runs to 13 residues. The V end lost 7 bases, the J end lost 10 bases, and 19 bases lay between the germline ends. CDR1 and CDR2 from the germline V gene are SEHNR and FQNEAQ (reference sequence).

This chain connects TRBV25-1 to TRBJ1-5; 7 bases match TRBD1. The germline gives CDR1 MGHDK, CDR2 SYGVNS. The junction had 4 bases not matched to a gene; V was cut back by 3 bases and J by 2 bases. This CDR3 has 15 residues. For the CDR3, the DNA is TGTGCCAGCAGTGATCCCCAGGGGGGCAATCAGCCCCAGCATTTT. Encoded protein: CASSDPQGGNQPQHF. Together with reference TRBV25-1 and TRBJ1-5, the CDR3 gives the full variable domain: EADIYQTPRYLVIGTGKKITLECSQTMGHDKMYWYQQDPGMELHLIHYSYGVNSTEKGDLSSESTVSRIRTEHFPLTLESARPSHTSQYLCASSDPQGGNQPQHFGDGTRLSIL.

The chain links TRBV20-1 to TRBJ2-7; perhaps D is TRBD1 or TRBD2 (5 bases each). The CDR3 totals 11 residues. Germline CDR1 and CDR2: DFQATT and SNEGSKA (reference sequence). The CDR3 DNA sequence: TGCAGGGCCGAGGGGAACTACGAGCAGTACTTC. This translates into CRAEGNYEQYF.

As DNA, the CDR3 is TGTGCCACCAGCGAAAGACTAGCGGATACGCAGTATTTT. It translates to CATSERLADTQYF. This chain uses TRBV15 with TRBJ2-3; 8 bases are shared with TRBD2. CDR3 length: 13 amino acids. Germline V gene data show CDR1 as LNHNV and CDR2 as YYDKDF (reference sequence). V was pared by 5 bases and J by 6 bases, with 4 bases of the junction left unmatched.

This clonotype has more than one count but fewer than ten. This chain joins TRBV30 and TRBJ2-7; 11 positions agree with TRBD1. Germline trimming cut 4 bases from V and 4 bases from J; bases unmatched to any gene: 3. CDR1 and CDR2 (germline): GTSNPN, SVGIG (reference sequence). The CDR3 is 13 amino acids. The CDR3 DNA reads as TGTGCCTGGACCAGGGACAGGGGGTACGAGCAGTACTTC. This translates into CAWTRDRGYEQYF.

V usage is TRBV7-9 and J usage is TRBJ2-1; TRBD1 or TRBD2 may be the D gene (6 bases each). The CDR3 has 16 amino acids. Germline CDR1 reads SEHNR; CDR2 reads FQNEAQ (reference sequence). With 5 bases removed from V and 1 base from J, the gap between germline ends came to 15 bases. The CDR3 protein is CASSDVTGASYNEQFF. CDR3 coding DNA: TGTGCCAGCAGCGATGTAACGGGGGCTTCCTACAATGAGCAGTTCTTC.

CDR3 nucleotide sequence: TGCAGCGTTCGTCGCTTAGGGACAGGGGATAGCACAGATACGCAGTATTTT. Residues: CSVRRLGTGDSTDTQYF. The genes are TRBV29-1 and TRBJ2-3; TRBD1 agrees at 10 bases. The CDR3 loop spans 17 amino acids. Germline CDR1 is SQVTM and CDR2 is ANQGSEA. V was clipped by 5 bases and J by 0 bases; unmatched bases: 11.

The V gene is TRBV7-9, the J gene TRBJ1-2, with D uncertain. Trimming removed 3 bases from V and 3 bases from J, with 11 bases in between. This CDR3 region has 14 residues. Germline assignment: CDR1 SEHNR and CDR2 FQNEAQ (reference sequence). Written as DNA, the CDR3 is TGTGCCAGCAGCTTGTATCCGGGCGACTATGGCTACACCTTC. Translation gives CASSLYPGDYGYTF.

The V call is TRBV13, the J call TRBJ2-1; 7 positions agree with TRBD1. Germline trimming cut 5 bases from V and 0 bases from J; bases unmatched to any gene: 22. This CDR3 has 21 amino acids. Germline V gives CDR1 PRHDT, CDR2 FYEKMQ (reference sequence). CDR3 sequence: CASSLYPPGQTTVSSYNEQFF. DNA for the CDR3: TGTGCCAGCAGCCTTTATCCCCCGGGACAGACCACAGTAAGCTCCTACAATGAGCAGTTCTTC.

In this sample, this clonotype turned up once. This chain connects TRBV13 to TRBJ2-1; 10 bases line up with TRBD2. Trimming cost V 2 bases and J 7 bases; bases outside gene matches: 11. The V gene's germline CDR1 is PRHDT and CDR2 FYEKMQ (reference sequence). CDR3 length: 17 amino acids. The CDR3 DNA is TGTGCCAGCAGCTTATGGGGCGGGACTAGCGTTAAGAATGAGCAGTTCTTC. Its protein product is CASSLWGGTSVKNEQFF.